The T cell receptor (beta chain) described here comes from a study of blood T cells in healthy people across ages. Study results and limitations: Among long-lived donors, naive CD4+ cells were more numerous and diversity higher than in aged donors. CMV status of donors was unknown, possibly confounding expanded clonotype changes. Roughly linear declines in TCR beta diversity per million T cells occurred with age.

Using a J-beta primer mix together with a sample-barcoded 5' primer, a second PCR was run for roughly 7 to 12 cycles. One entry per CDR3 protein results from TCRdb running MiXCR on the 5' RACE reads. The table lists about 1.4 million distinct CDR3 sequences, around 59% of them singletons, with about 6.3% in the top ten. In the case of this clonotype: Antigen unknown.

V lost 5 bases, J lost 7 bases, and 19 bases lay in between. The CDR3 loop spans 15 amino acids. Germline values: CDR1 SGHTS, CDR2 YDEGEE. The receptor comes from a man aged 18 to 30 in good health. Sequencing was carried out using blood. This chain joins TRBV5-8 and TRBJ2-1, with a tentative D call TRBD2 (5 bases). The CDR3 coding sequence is TGTGCCAGCAGGCATAGACTATTGGGTAGTAATGAGCAGTTCTTC. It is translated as CASRHRLLGSNEQFF.